What follows is one TCR beta chain and its context. The data derive from a study of cytomegalovirus exposure and HLA in healthy donors. As for the study in general: Of the donors genotyped, about 410 in all, about 80% fell in the Caucasian-associated ancestry cluster.

Primers included in the PCR were 60 Vbeta and 13 Jbeta primers. Per the original data handling: Among the unique TCR beta chains that a later analysis counted, 80 million to 100 million in all, some 10 million were shared. Assay: immunoSEQ multiplex PCR; the TCRdb copy retains only in-frame clones and omits some. From that table come the V and J calls and clone size; the DNA was used to work out D and trimming. This sample has about 160,000 clones; under 85% occur once, and the top ten carry around 4.3%. CDR3 length: 16 residues. After removal of 1 base from V and 5 bases from J, the junction contained 11 bases not matched to a gene. The germline V gene has CDR1 MGHRA and CDR2 YSYEKL.

This clonotype was sampled from a man between 50 and 59 years old in good health and CMV-seropositive. V gene TRBV4-1 combines with J gene TRBJ2-7; 7 bases line up with TRBD1. Sequenced input: PBMCs. This CDR3 reads CASSQGRQGLRNEQYF. The DNA of the CDR3 is TGCGCCAGCAGCCAAGGAAGACAGGGTCTTCGCAACGAGCAGTACTTC.